The 25 T cell receptor beta chains below all came from one sample that was sequenced in a study of cytomegalovirus exposure and HLA in healthy donors. PCR primers comprised 60 Vbeta and 13 Jbeta primers. The protocol was immunoSEQ multiplex PCR, while the TCRdb copy is restricted to in-frame clones and leaves out a portion. The table lists approximately 50,000 clones, 75% to 85% of them singletons. The material sequenced was PBMCs. Receptors were obtained from a man between 25 and 39 years old in good health and CMV-seronegative.

The V gene is TRBV14, the J gene TRBJ2-5; 10 bases agree with TRBD2. The J call is in doubt because the DNA end fits TRBJ2-7 better. Germline assignment: CDR1 SGHDN and CDR2 FVKESK. This CDR3 is 16 amino acids long. The CDR3 protein is CASSLREGLASYEQYF. CDR3 nucleotide sequence: TGTGCCAGCAGCCTTCGGGAGGGACTAGCGTCCTACGAGCAGTACTTC.

The rearrangement uses TRBV7-9 and TRBJ1-6; no clear D. The CDR3 runs to 13 residues. Trimming took off 5 bases at V and 8 bases at J, with 10 bases between the two ends. Germline lookup yields CDR1 SEHNR and CDR2 FQNEAQ (reference sequence). CDR3: CASSLIGDSPLHF. The DNA for the CDR3 is TGTGCCAGCAGCCTAATCGGGGATTCACCCCTCCACTTT.

This sequence joins TRBV4-1 and TRBJ2-7, with TRBD2 identical over 15 bases. Germline trimming cut 4 bases from V and 7 bases from J; bases unmatched to any gene: 8. CDR3 size: 16 residues. CDR1 is MGHRA, CDR2 YSYEKL, per germline. The CDR3 nucleotides read TGCGCCAGCAGCCCCACGGCCGGGACTAGCGGGGGGGAGCAGTACTTC. Translation gives CASSPTAGTSGGEQYF.

The J gene is TRBJ2-7, the V gene TRBV7-9; a weak D match, TRBD2 (5 bases). Trimming left V 3 bases short and J 3 bases short, with 15 bases between. Germline loops: CDR1 SEHNR, CDR2 FQNEAQ (reference sequence). The CDR3 sequence is 15 residues long. The CDR3 protein is CASSFNGNPNYEQYF. As DNA, the CDR3 is TGTGCCAGCAGCTTTAACGGGAACCCCAACTACGAGCAGTACTTC.

The V and J genes are TRBV4-3 and TRBJ2-7; 10 bases match TRBD1. From germline, CDR1 is LGHNA and CDR2 YSLEER. The CDR3 consists of 16 residues. V lost 0 bases to trimming and J lost 4 bases; unmatched junction nucleotides: 6. This chain's CDR3 is CASSQDFPGQGYEQYF. The CDR3 DNA reads as TGCGCCAGCAGCCAAGACTTCCCGGGACAGGGGTACGAGCAGTACTTC.

V and J are TRBV7-9 and TRBJ1-1; D is possibly TRBD1 (5 bases). The CDR3 runs to 17 residues. The V end lost 0 bases, the J end lost 0 bases, and 14 bases lay between the germline ends. Germline CDR1 reads SEHNR; CDR2 reads FQNEAQ (reference sequence). CDR3: CASSLAGGGPMNTEAFF. CDR3 DNA sequence: TGTGCCAGCAGCTTAGCGGGCGGGGGACCGATGAACACTGAAGCTTTCTTT.

The gene calls are TRBV29-1 and TRBJ1-1; possibly TRBD1 for D (5 bases). The CDR3 sequence is 14 residues long. V lost 5 bases and J 4 bases, leaving 17 bases between the germline ends. CDR1 and CDR2 from the germline V gene are SQVTM and ANQGSEA. The CDR3 spells CSVQGSGGRTEAFF. The DNA of the CDR3 is TGCAGCGTTCAGGGCTCAGGCGGTCGCACTGAAGCTTTCTTT.

This rearrangement joins TRBV19 to TRBJ2-2; TRBD2 is a possible D gene (6 bases). V was clipped by 4 bases and J by 5 bases, with 11 bases between them. This CDR3 has 14 residues. The germline CDR1 and CDR2 sequences are LNHDA and SQIVND (reference sequence). CDR3 region: CASSSTSRTGELFF. In DNA, the CDR3 is TGTGCCAGTAGTAGCACTAGCAGAACCGGGGAGCTGTTTTTT.

This rearrangement joins TRBV7-9 to TRBJ2-6; TRBD1 matches at 7 bases. The CDR3 covers 16 residues. The germline gives CDR1 SEHNR, CDR2 FQNEAQ (reference sequence). The junction had 8 bases not matched to a gene; V was cut back by 5 bases and J by 4 bases. The CDR3: CASSPHTGVGANVLTF. The CDR3, as DNA: TGTGCCAGCAGCCCCCATACAGGGGTCGGGGCCAACGTCCTGACTTTC.

CDR3 nucleotide sequence: TGTGCCAGCAGTTACGCAGGGCTGGAGTATGGCTACACCTTC. Its protein product is CASSYAGLEYGYTF. The chain recombines TRBV6-6 with TRBJ1-2; D is possibly TRBD1 (5 bases). Germline CDR1 reads MNHNY; CDR2 reads SVGAGI (reference sequence). Trimming took off 2 bases at V and 5 bases at J, with 12 bases between the two ends. There are 14 residues in the CDR3.

The chain's CDR3 is CSVEGGRTDEQYF. In DNA, the CDR3 is TGCAGCGTTGAGGGGGGGCGGACAGACGAGCAGTACTTC. The V gene is TRBV29-1, the J gene TRBJ2-7; D possibly corresponds to TRBD2 (7 bases). V dropped 3 bases and J dropped 5 bases, with 14 bases sitting between them. Germline-derived CDR1 and CDR2 are SQVTM and ANQGSEA. This CDR3 contains 13 residues.

The gene calls are TRBV28 and TRBJ1-1; the match to TRBD1 covers 11 bases. CDR1 is MDHEN, CDR2 SYDVKM, per germline. The V segment lost 5 bases and the J segment 5 bases; nucleotides outside the gene matches: 4. This CDR3 has 14 residues. CDR3 sequence reads: CASSTDRGPTEAFF. The CDR3, as DNA: TGTGCCAGCAGTACGGACAGGGGGCCAACTGAAGCTTTCTTT.

This rearrangement joins TRBV10-3 to TRBJ1-2; TRBD1 matches at 11 bases. CDR1 and CDR2 (germline): ENHRY, SYGVKD. Trimming removed 4 bases from V and 8 bases from J; junction bases left unmatched: 9. The CDR3 is made up of 15 amino acids. This CDR3 is CAISVGDRGERGYTF. The CDR3 coding sequence is TGTGCCATCAGTGTGGGGGACAGGGGGGAGCGAGGCTACACCTTC.

A few counts support this clone. This chain uses TRBV2 with TRBJ1-2; possibly TRBD1 for D (6 bases). Germline lookup yields CDR1 SNHLY and CDR2 FYNNEI. The CDR3 covers 14 residues. V lost 6 bases to trimming and J lost 3 bases, with 14 bases between them. The CDR3 here is CASRGSTGDYGYTF. In DNA, the CDR3 is TGTGCCAGCAGGGGATCGACAGGAGACTATGGCTACACCTTC.

The V call is TRBV4-3, the J call TRBJ2-2, with D perhaps TRBD2 (6 bases). V lost 4 bases and J lost 2, with 11 bases in between. CDR3 size: 15 residues. Germline V gene data show CDR1 as LGHNA and CDR2 as YSLEER. CDR3 sequence (DNA): TGCGCCAGCAGCCCAAACGGGGGAAACACCGGGGAGCTGTTTTTT. This encodes CASSPNGGNTGELFF.

On this clone itself: The germline gene is not matched at one end of the junction; a read error may be the cause. The J gene is TRBJ2-2, the V gene TRBV7-7; the match to TRBD1 covers 7 bases. The germline CDR1 and CDR2 sequences are SSHAT and FNYEAQ (reference sequence). This CDR3 has 19 amino acids. For the CDR3, the DNA is TGTGCTAGCAGCTTAACACCCCTCCTGAGGGGGCGTGAAGCCGGGGAGCTGTTTTTT. This translates into CASSLTPLLRGREAGELFF.

The rearrangement links TRBV19 to TRBJ2-7, with TRBD1 identical over 9 bases. The CDR3 runs to 16 residues. Germline-derived CDR1 and CDR2 are LNHDA and SQIVND (reference sequence). V shed 5 bases, J shed 5 bases, and the junction held 13 bases outside the gene matches. CDR3 sequence reads: CASSPTSRQGGNEQYF. The DNA of the CDR3 is TGTGCCAGTAGTCCCACCAGCCGACAGGGGGGCAACGAGCAGTACTTC.

V usage is TRBV19 and J usage is TRBJ1-2, with TRBD1 as a possible D gene (6 bases). This CDR3 contains 13 residues. Germline V gives CDR1 LNHDA, CDR2 SQIVND (reference sequence). The V end was cut by 6 bases, the J end by 4 bases, with 12 bases between. The CDR3 region has the DNA TGTGCCAGTAGAACTGGACAGTCCTATGGCTACACCTTC. As protein: CASRTGQSYGYTF.

The chain recombines TRBV4-1 with TRBJ1-4, with D unclear. This CDR3 region has 13 residues. Trimming removed 4 bases at V and 7 bases at J, with 10 bases between. Germline-derived CDR1 and CDR2 are MGHRA and YSYEKL. CDR3: CASSREGSEKLFF. In nucleotides, the CDR3 is TGCGCCAGCAGCCGGGAGGGAAGTGAAAAACTGTTTTTT.

V gene TRBV27 combines with J gene TRBJ2-2; 13 bases are shared with TRBD2. This CDR3 spans 19 amino acids. The V gene's germline CDR1 is MNHEY and CDR2 SMNVEV (reference sequence). The ends lost 7 bases at V and 3 bases at J; junction bases unmatched: 14. This CDR3 is CASKTGTSGIGGYTGELFF. The CDR3 nucleotides are TGTGCCAGCAAAACCGGGACTAGCGGGATAGGGGGGTACACCGGGGAGCTGTTTTTT.

The chain uses TRBV6-1 and TRBJ2-3, with 7 bases matching TRBD1. V lost 2 bases to trimming and J lost 5 bases; unmatched junction nucleotides: 10. The CDR3 has 16 amino acids. Germline CDR1 reads MNHNS; CDR2 reads SASEGT. This chain's CDR3 is CASSERGLAGGDTQYF. CDR3 sequence (DNA): TGTGCCAGCAGTGAACGGGGCCTAGCAGGGGGAGATACGCAGTATTTT.

The chain carries TRBV4-1 and TRBJ2-7, with 10 bases aligning to TRBD1. Germline values: CDR1 MGHRA, CDR2 YSYEKL. V lost 4 bases to trimming and J lost 3 bases; unmatched junction nucleotides: 3. The CDR3 extends over 14 amino acids. The CDR3 DNA sequence: TGCGCCAGCAGCCCGCGGACAGGGGGCTACGAGCAGTACTTC. Residues: CASSPRTGGYEQYF.

V is TRBV18 and J is TRBJ1-1, with D hard to call. The CDR3 is 12 amino acids. V lost 6 bases and J 4 bases, leaving 9 bases between the germline ends. The germline gives CDR1 KGHSH, CDR2 LQKENI. CDR3 sequence: CASSQRGTEAFF. The CDR3 bases are TGTGCCAGCTCCCAACGAGGCACTGAAGCTTTCTTT.

The CDR3 DNA is TGTGCCAGCACCAAAGGCACAGGGAGTTATTCACCCCTCCACTTT. Translating it yields CASTKGTGSYSPLHF. V usage is TRBV11-2 and J usage is TRBJ1-6; tentatively, D is TRBD1 (6 bases). The CDR3 is 15 residues long. V gave up 7 bases and J gave up 8 bases, with 18 bases separating them. Looked up from germline, CDR1 is SGHAT and CDR2 is FQNNGV.

The chain links TRBV6-5 to TRBJ1-1; the match to TRBD1 covers 8 bases. Germline CDR1 and CDR2: MNHEY and SVGAGI. Unmatched junction bases numbered 10, after V lost 6 bases and J lost 4 bases. The CDR3 sequence is 15 residues long. For the CDR3, the DNA is TGTGCCAGCAGGGCAACCGGGACAGGACGCACTGAAGCTTTCTTT. Translation: CASRATGTGRTEAFF.